The 32 T cell receptor beta chains presented below share a single source sample, sequenced in a study of blood T cells in healthy people across ages. Primers used in a second PCR of roughly 6 to 12 cycles were a sample-barcoded 5' primer and a J-beta primer mix. TCRdb independently ran MiXCR on the 5' RACE reads; one entry per CDR3 protein. Among approximately 810,000 distinct CDR3 sequences, around 36% were seen once, and the ten largest hold roughly 13%. Sequenced: blood. Source of these receptors: a man younger than 35 in good health.

The sample holds many counts of this clonotype. This chain connects TRBV12-3 or TRBV12-4 to TRBJ2-3; D call uncertain. V gave up 2 bases and J gave up 0 bases, with 6 bases separating them. The CDR3 spans 14 residues. The CDR3: CASSLSLSTDTQYF. The CDR3 DNA follows: TGTGCCAGCAGTTTATCGCTGAGCACAGATACGCAGTATTTT.

The rearrangement links TRBV5-1 to TRBJ2-1; 10 bases are shared with TRBD1. The trim removed 2 bases at V and 8 bases at J, leaving 10 bases unmatched. The CDR3 is 16 amino acids. CDR1 is SGHRS and CDR2 is YFSETQ in the germline V gene. The CDR3 loop is CASSFRRTGGIDEQFF. The CDR3 nucleotides read TGCGCCAGCAGCTTCCGTAGGACAGGGGGTATAGATGAGCAGTTCTTC.

This clonotype was observed at least ten times. V and J are TRBV5-1 and TRBJ2-3; perhaps TRBD2 as D (6 bases). Trimming took off 2 bases at V and 2 bases at J, with 21 bases between the two ends. The CDR3 has 18 residues. Germline V gives CDR1 SGHRS, CDR2 YFSETQ. DNA of the CDR3: TGCGCCAGCAGCTTCCGACCGACTAGAGCCGGACTCACAGATACGCAGTATTTT. Translating it yields CASSFRPTRAGLTDTQYF.

This clonotype occurred a few times. The rearrangement uses TRBV25-1 and TRBJ1-2; TRBD1 matches 7 bases. J gave up 8 bases and V 5 bases, and 14 bases lay outside the gene matches. CDR3 length: 15 amino acids. CDR1 and CDR2 (germline): MGHDK, SYGVNS. The chain's CDR3 is CASSIQGGNPGGYTF. The CDR3 nucleotides are TGTGCCAGCAGTATCCAGGGGGGAAACCCAGGAGGCTACACCTTC.

This clonotype has a handful of counts. The J gene is TRBJ2-1, the V gene TRBV20-1, with D perhaps assigned TRBD1 or TRBD2 (6 bases each). V lost 0 bases, J lost 9 bases, and 18 bases lay in between. Per the germline V gene, CDR1 is DFQATT and CDR2 is SNEGSKA (reference sequence). The CDR3 spans 15 residues. The CDR3 DNA follows: TGCAGTGCTAGAGATCTTTTAGGGGGGCGAGGTGAGCAGTTCTTC. It is translated as CSARDLLGGRGEQFF.

The chain couples TRBV20-1 to TRBJ2-7; 7 nucleotides line up with TRBD1. The germline V gene encodes CDR1 DFQATT and CDR2 SNEGSKA (reference sequence). CDR3 length: 14 residues. Losses at the gene ends were 5 bases for V and 7 bases for J; bases not matched to a gene: 14. The CDR3 sequence: CSAPVQGTYNEQYF. CDR3 sequence (DNA): TGCAGTGCTCCCGTACAGGGGACCTACAATGAGCAGTACTTC.

V gene TRBV6-2 or TRBV6-3 combines with J gene TRBJ2-3; TRBD1 aligns across 9 bases. This CDR3 comprises 14 residues. The V segment lost 2 bases and the J segment 6 bases; nucleotides outside the gene matches: 3. The germline CDR1 and CDR2 sequences are MNHEY and SVGEGT. CDR3 bases: TGTGCCAGCAGTTACGGACAGGGGATTGATACGCAGTATTTT. Protein sequence: CASSYGQGIDTQYF.

The V and J genes are TRBV6-5 and TRBJ2-5; D is uncertain. Near its end, the DNA agrees better with TRBJ2-7, so the J call may be wrong. The CDR3 totals 12 residues. Germline CDR1 is MNHEY and CDR2 is SVGAGI. The DNA for the CDR3 is TGTGCCAGCAAAGGCGGAGCCTACGAGCAGTACTTC. Its protein is CASKGGAYEQYF.

V and J are TRBV29-1 and TRBJ1-1, with unresolved D. There are 12 residues in the CDR3. CDR1 and CDR2 (germline): SQVTM, ANQGSEA. The V and J ends lost 4 bases and 1 base respectively, with 7 bases between them. CDR3 DNA: TGCAGCGTTGGTCGATGGAACACTGAAGCTTTCTTT. The encoded protein is CSVGRWNTEAFF.

The table lists this clonotype with many counts. This chain uses TRBV4-3 with TRBJ2-7; D might be TRBD1 or TRBD2, each matching 5 bases. Germline-derived CDR1 and CDR2 are LGHNA and YSLEER. The V end lost 4 bases, the J end lost 5 bases, and 21 bases lay between the germline ends. The CDR3 runs 16 residues. CDR3 region: CASSRRAGSRGDEQYF. The CDR3 coding sequence is TGCGCCAGCAGCCGTCGAGCCGGGTCTAGAGGGGACGAGCAGTACTTC.

The V call is TRBV7-9, the J call TRBJ2-2; D perhaps matches TRBD1 (5 bases). Germline V lookup: CDR1 SEHNR, CDR2 FQNEAQ (reference sequence). Trimming shortened V by 0 bases and J by 3 bases, and 8 bases separated the two germline ends. This CDR3 has 15 residues. In DNA form, the CDR3 reads TGTGCCAGCAGCTTAGCGCTAGGGGACACCGGGGAGCTGTTTTTT. Protein product: CASSLALGDTGELFF.

The chain uses TRBV12-3 or TRBV12-4 and TRBJ1-1; D may be TRBD1 (6 bases). Trimming took 6 bases from V and 5 from J, leaving 16 bases between them. The CDR3 length is 14 residues. The CDR3 DNA reads as TGTGCCAGCAGCCACAACCAGGGGCGGACTGAAGCTTTCTTT. This sequence encodes CASSHNQGRTEAFF.

The chain is built from TRBV3-1 and TRBJ2-7; 7 positions match TRBD2. CDR1 LGHDT and CDR2 YNNKEL come from the germline V gene (reference sequence). V shed 0 bases, J shed 3 bases, and the junction held 2 bases outside the gene matches. The length of the CDR3 is 14 residues. CDR3 nucleotide sequence: TGTGCCAGCAGCCAAGAACCGGGGGGCTACGAGCAGTACTTC. Translation: CASSQEPGGYEQYF.

Only a few counts were recorded for this clonotype. J is TRBJ2-1 and V is TRBV12-3 or TRBV12-4, with 14 bases lining up with TRBD2. CDR3 length: 15 residues. V lost 6 bases and J lost 9; bases outside the gene matches: 7. CDR3 in DNA: TGTGCCAGCAGCCAGACTAGCGGGGGGGCCTGTGAGCAGTTCTTC. This encodes CASSQTSGGACEQFF.

This clonotype was detected only once. The chain couples TRBV15 to TRBJ2-7, with no clear D. The CDR3 is 15 amino acids. In germline, CDR1 is LNHNV, CDR2 YYDKDF (reference sequence). V was pared by 5 bases and J by 0 bases, with 14 bases between. In DNA, the CDR3 is TGTGCCACCAGCGGCGGTACGTGGAACTCCTACGAGCAGTACTTC. Residues: CATSGGTWNSYEQYF. Full variable domain (remainder filled in from reference TRBV15 and TRBJ2-7): DAMVIQNPRYQVTQFGKPVTLSCSQTLNHNVMYWYQQKSSQAPKLLFHYYDKDFNNEADTPDNFQSRRPNTSFCFLDIRSPGLGDTAMYLCATSGGTWNSYEQYFGPGTRLTVT.

The gene calls are TRBV6-2 or TRBV6-3 and TRBJ1-1, with 7 bases that match TRBD1. The germline CDR1 and CDR2 sequences are MNHEY and SVGEGT. CDR3 length equals 19 residues. Unmatched junction bases numbered 19, after V lost 0 bases and J lost 6 bases. The CDR3 sequence is CASSYSTPGTEELYAEAFF. CDR3 bases: TGTGCCAGCAGTTACTCAACTCCCGGGACAGAAGAACTCTACGCTGAAGCTTTCTTT.

V gene TRBV2 combines with J gene TRBJ2-7, with D maybe TRBD1 (6 bases). Germline lookup yields CDR1 SNHLY and CDR2 FYNNEI. V was pared by 2 bases and J by 0 bases, with 17 bases between. The CDR3 loop spans 17 amino acids. CDR3 nucleotides: TGTGCCAGCAGTGAATTTCTCGAACAGGGTCACTCCTACGAGCAGTACTTC. Translating it yields CASSEFLEQGHSYEQYF. The full variable domain, with the rest looked up from reference TRBV2 and TRBJ2-7, is EPEVTQTPSHQVTQMGQEVILRCVPISNHLYFYWYRQILGQKVEFLVSFYNNEISEKSEIFDDQFSVERPDGSNFTLKIRSTKLEDSAMYFCASSEFLEQGHSYEQYFGPGTRLTVT.

This clonotype was counted between two and nine times. The chain uses TRBV24-1 and TRBJ2-5; D unresolved. CDR1 is KGHDR and CDR2 is SFDVKD in the germline V gene. CDR3 length: 13 amino acids. V was shortened by 5 bases and J by 4 bases, with 10 bases between the two germline ends. CDR3 sequence reads: CATSGMAGETQYF. DNA of the CDR3: TGTGCCACCAGTGGCATGGCCGGAGAGACCCAGTACTTC.

This clonotype has more than one count but fewer than ten. The gene calls are TRBV7-2 and TRBJ2-3; D uncertain. Germline values: CDR1 SGHTA, CDR2 FQGNSA. This CDR3 is 15 amino acids long. Trimming took 2 bases from V and 3 from J, leaving 12 bases between them. CDR3 coding DNA: TGTGCCAGCAGCTTAACATCCCGGGCAACAGATACGCAGTATTTT. This codes for CASSLTSRATDTQYF.

This clonotype was counted ten times or more. This chain links TRBV5-1 with TRBJ2-6; possibly TRBD1 for D (6 bases). The CDR3 has 17 residues. V lost 9 bases to trimming and J lost 0 bases, with 19 bases between them. Germline V CDR1 and CDR2: SGHRS, YFSETQ. The CDR3 region is CATTPGHVDSGANVLTF. The CDR3 nucleotides are TGCGCCACCACCCCGGGACATGTAGACTCTGGGGCCAACGTCCTGACTTTC.

The sample holds many counts of this clonotype. The chain recombines TRBV2 with TRBJ2-1; 9 positions agree with TRBD1. The V gene end was trimmed by 5 bases and the J gene end by 3 bases; junction bases not matched to a gene: 5. There are 15 residues in the CDR3. The germline gives CDR1 SNHLY, CDR2 FYNNEI. The CDR3: CASSPGTGNYNEQFF. The CDR3 DNA reads TGTGCCAGCAGTCCCGGGACAGGGAACTACAATGAGCAGTTCTTC.

This clonotype has only a few counts. The chain combines TRBV29-1 with TRBJ1-5, with 9 bases matching TRBD1. With V trimmed by 4 bases and J by 1 base, 2 bases remained unmatched. CDR3 size: 14 residues. The V gene's germline CDR1 is SQVTM and CDR2 ANQGSEA. Written as DNA, the CDR3 is TGCAGCGTTGCGGACAGGGGAAGCAATCAGCCCCAGCATTTT. This gives the protein CSVADRGSNQPQHF. Complete variable domain (other parts from reference TRBV29-1 and TRBJ1-5): SAVISQKPSRDICQRGTSLTIQCQVDSQVTMMFWYRQQPGQSLTLIATANQGSEATYESGFVIDKFPISRPNLTFSTLTVSNMSPEDSSIYLCSVADRGSNQPQHFGDGTRLSIL.

Remarks on this clonotype: One junction end disagrees with the germline gene, perhaps due to a read error. The CDR3 spells CSVEVRDSYNGQFF. The CDR3 region has the DNA TGCAGCGTTGAAGTCCGGGACAGCTATAATGGGCAGTTCTTC. The genes are TRBV29-1 and TRBJ2-1; TRBD1 agrees at 7 bases. Germline CDR1 SQVTM, CDR2 ANQGSEA. This CDR3 has 14 amino acids.

This clonotype was seen once. This could be a read error, since a much larger clone is one nucleotide away. The V and J genes are TRBV4-3 and TRBJ2-1; the match to TRBD1 covers 7 bases. The CDR3 runs to 17 residues. Trimming at V came to 0 bases and at J to 13 bases, leaving 18 bases not matched to a gene. Germline V gives CDR1 LGHNA, CDR2 YSLEER. CDR3 in amino acids: CASSQDSQTGPQETQFF. The DNA for the CDR3 is TGCGCCAGCAGCCAAGATTCTCAGACAGGGCCGCAAGAGACCCAGTTCTTC.

The chain carries TRBV14 and TRBJ2-2; D tentatively reads TRBD1 or TRBD2 (6 bases each). Germline values: CDR1 SGHDN, CDR2 FVKESK. The V gene lost 8 bases and the J gene lost 7 bases, with 23 bases spanning the gap. This CDR3 comprises 16 residues. The CDR3 reads CASGGPTYLGSGELFF. The CDR3 DNA is TGTGCCAGCGGGGGGCCGACTTACCTCGGAAGCGGGGAGCTGTTTTTT.

Points on this clonotype: A junction boundary mismatches the germline segment, possibly from a read error. The chain uses TRBV7-2 and TRBJ1-5; D is uncertain. Germline-derived CDR1 and CDR2 are SGHTA and FQGNSA. The CDR3 is 15 amino acids. The CDR3 DNA sequence: TGTGCCAGCAGCTTAGACGGCGATAGCAATCACCCCCAGCATTTT. Translating gives CASSLDGDSNHPQHF.

This clonotype was found a few times. This chain joins TRBV12-5 and TRBJ2-1, with D possibly matching TRBD2 (6 bases). The CDR3 totals 15 residues. The V gene's germline CDR1 is LGHNT and CDR2 FRNRAP. Trimming stripped 6 bases from V and 2 bases from J, with 14 bases between. DNA for the CDR3: TGTGCTAGTGGGACAAGCGGGCCAGCCTACAATGAGCAGTTCTTC. This encodes CASGTSGPAYNEQFF.

This clonotype turned up a few times. The chain uses TRBV5-1 and TRBJ1-4, with D perhaps matching TRBD1 (6 bases). The CDR3 has 16 residues. Germline CDR1 SGHRS, CDR2 YFSETQ. Trimming took 4 bases from V and 8 from J, leaving 21 bases between them. The CDR3 DNA reads as TGCGCCAGCAGCCCCCCTCCCGGGGGGGCTGGGGAAAAACTGTTTTTT. It translates to CASSPPPGGAGEKLFF.

This clonotype was found a few times. The chain has TRBV6-1 and TRBJ1-2, with 10 bases lining up with TRBD1. Trimming cost V 7 bases and J 3 bases; bases outside gene matches: 14. In germline, CDR1 is MNHNS, CDR2 SASEGT. The CDR3 is 17 residues long. The CDR3 sequence is CASKSLPGQGIDYGYTF. The CDR3 region has the DNA TGTGCCAGCAAAAGTCTCCCGGGACAGGGGATAGACTATGGCTACACCTTC.

This clonotype was seen repeatedly, ten times or more. V gene TRBV7-2 combines with J gene TRBJ2-3; the D gene is possibly TRBD2 (6 bases). V was shortened by 4 bases and J by 2 bases, with 16 bases between the two germline ends. The CDR3 sequence is 16 residues long. CDR1 and CDR2 from the germline V gene are SGHTA and FQGNSA. CDR3 loop: CASSSPGERFTDTQYF. CDR3 bases: TGTGCCAGCAGCTCCCCGGGGGAGCGGTTCACAGATACGCAGTATTTT.

The count of this clonotype is one. V gene TRBV4-3 combines with J gene TRBJ2-4; unclear D gene. The DNA end lines up better with TRBJ2-7; the J call may be wrong. The germline gives CDR1 LGHNA, CDR2 YSLEER. This CDR3 is 16 amino acids long. The CDR3 sequence: CASSQDFATRPYEQYF. The CDR3 nucleotides are TGCGCCAGCAGCCAAGACTTCGCTACGAGACCCTACGAGCAGTACTTC.

This clonotype was counted only a few times. The chain couples TRBV5-1 to TRBJ2-4; TRBD1 might be the D (5 bases). The V end was cut by 3 bases, the J end by 5 bases, with 18 bases between. The CDR3 is made up of 16 amino acids. The germline gives CDR1 SGHRS, CDR2 YFSETQ. The CDR3 loop reads CASSSVTDSGENIQYF. The CDR3 DNA is TGCGCCAGCAGCTCTGTGACAGATAGTGGGGAAAACATTCAGTACTTC.